This T cell receptor (beta chain) came from a study of beta chain features in type 1 diabetes. Regarding the study as a whole: Significant though moderate, a shortening of TCRB CDR3s appeared in all four CD4+ subsets of Type 1 diabetes patients. PCR might pick shorter templates more often, in the same way for patients and controls.

With respect to this clone: Its target is unknown.

This CDR3 region has 12 residues. Germline V gene sequence: CDR1 ENHRY, CDR2 SYGVKD. The V and J ends lost 10 bases and 4 bases, in that order; junction bases with no gene match: 6. Every bit of the isolated RNA underwent reverse transcription, so sequencing read expressed TCRB transcripts. Sequenced by immunoSEQ multiplex PCR; TCRdb stores in-frame clones only, minus some. Of more than 350,000 clones in the sample, around 10% were seen once. Every sorted population was more than 95% pure. The chain has TRBV10-3 and TRBJ1-2, with 7 bases matching TRBD1. Sequencing was done on a sample of naive CD4+ T cells from blood. This sequence originates from a young woman in good health. The CDR3 nucleotides read TGTGCCACCGGGACAGCTCTCTATGGCTACACCTTC. It specifies CATGTALYGYTF.